This T cell receptor beta chain stems from a study of T cell responses to AZD1222 COVID-19 vaccine. Study-level information: Pooling was applied to second doses at about 4 or about 12 weeks. Study-level points and caveats: Once two AZD1222 doses were given, Spike-specific TCR breadth and depth went up. Spike was spanned by vaccine-associated CD4 TCRs, which were dominant at 160-218 and 743-854.

A note on this clone: Its specificity is not known.

Assay: immunoSEQ multiplex PCR; the TCRdb copy retains only in-frame clones and omits some. The sample contains around 140,000 clones, over 90% of which appear only once. V shed 4 bases, J shed 0 bases, and the junction held 3 bases outside the gene matches. This CDR3 region has 14 residues. Germline V lookup: CDR1 SEHNR, CDR2 FQNEAQ (reference sequence). Sequencing was performed on peripheral blood, taken on day 0 of AZD1222 vaccination. This receptor was obtained from an adult in good health. The rearrangement links TRBV7-9 to TRBJ2-7, with 7 bases matching TRBD1. The CDR3 DNA reads TGTGCCAGCAGCTCCGGGACAGACTCCTACGAGCAGTACTTC. It yields the protein CASSSGTDSYEQYF.